Listed below are T cell receptor beta chains from one sample, sequenced in a study of CD8 T cells in ankylosing spondylitis. TCRdb fed the 5' RACE reads into MiXCR, producing one record per CDR3 protein. The repertoire has more than 600,000 distinct CDR3 sequences, about 20% of them found once; the top ten carry 15% to 20%. Material for sequencing was blood, either unsorted or a sorted T cell fraction (not recorded which). These receptor sequences come from a male donor with ankylosing spondylitis. CDR3s include the opening cysteine and the closing phenylalanine or tryptophan. Fields, in order: clone size, V gene, D gene, J gene, CDR3 DNA, CDR3 protein. The D gene is left open where the match is weak. Clone size appears in some rows only: once, few, many, or a class for an expanded clone.

clone_size: few
v_call: TRBV4-1
d_call: TRBD1
j_call: TRBJ2-1
cdr3_nt: TGCGCCAGCAGCCAAGACCAACCAGGGGGCGAGCAGTTCTTC
cdr3_aa: CASSQDQPGGEQFF

clone_size: few
v_call: TRBV15
d_call: TRBD2
j_call: TRBJ2-3
cdr3_nt: TGTGCCACCAAAGCGGGAGCTAGCACAGATACGCAGTATTTT
cdr3_aa: CATKAGASTDTQYF

clone_size: NA
v_call: TRBV30
d_call: TRBD2
j_call: TRBJ2-3
cdr3_nt: TGTGCCTGGACTGTGGGGCTAGCGGGAAGATCAGATACGCAGTATTTT
cdr3_aa: CAWTVGLAGRSDTQYF

clone_size: NA
v_call: TRBV29-1
d_call: NA
j_call: TRBJ2-7
cdr3_nt: TGCAGCGTCATACCCAGGGATTACTACGAGCAGTACTTC
cdr3_aa: CSVIPRDYYEQYF

clone_size: few
v_call: TRBV11-2
d_call: NA
j_call: TRBJ2-1
cdr3_nt: TGTGCCAGCAGCTTAAACCTGGGCTCCTACAATGAGCAGTTCTTC
cdr3_aa: CASSLNLGSYNEQFF

clone_size: few
v_call: TRBV20-1
d_call: NA
j_call: TRBJ1-2
cdr3_nt: TGCAGTGCGACGACGGTTACTTATGGCTACACCTTC
cdr3_aa: CSATTVTYGYTF

clone_size: few
v_call: TRBV28
d_call: NA
j_call: TRBJ1-1
cdr3_nt: TGTGCCAGCAGTTTCTCCGGACGGACTGAAGCTTTCTTT
cdr3_aa: CASSFSGRTEAFF

clone_size: NA
v_call: TRBV4-3
d_call: NA
j_call: TRBJ2-3
cdr3_nt: TGCGCCAGCAGCCAAGCTGCACTAGGGGTTGGAGATACGCAGTATTTT
cdr3_aa: CASSQAALGVGDTQYF

clone_size: NA
v_call: TRBV14
d_call: TRBD2
j_call: TRBJ2-3
cdr3_nt: TGTGCCAGCAGCCCTCTCGGACTAGCGGGAGAGAGCACAGATACGCAGTATTTT
cdr3_aa: CASSPLGLAGESTDTQYF

clone_size: few
v_call: TRBV7-3
d_call: NA
j_call: TRBJ2-2
cdr3_nt: TGTGCCAGCGGAACACGGCAGGGGGGCACCGGGGAGCTGTTTTTT
cdr3_aa: CASGTRQGGTGELFF

clone_size: NA
v_call: TRBV6-2/TRBV6-3
d_call: NA
j_call: TRBJ2-6
cdr3_nt: TGTGCCAGCAGTTACCCCCGCCCCTCTGGGGCCAACGTCCTGACTTTC
cdr3_aa: CASSYPRPSGANVLTF

clone_size: NA
v_call: TRBV6-1
d_call: NA
j_call: TRBJ1-2
cdr3_nt: TGTGCCAGCAGTGAATGGGGCAGAGAAATGACTAACTATGGCTACACCTTC
cdr3_aa: CASSEWGREMTNYGYTF

clone_size: few
v_call: TRBV12-3/TRBV12-4
d_call: TRBD1
j_call: TRBJ2-7
cdr3_nt: TGTGCCTCGGGACAGGGGGACTCCTACGAGCAGTACTTC
cdr3_aa: CASGQGDSYEQYF

clone_size: few
v_call: TRBV24-1
d_call: TRBD2
j_call: TRBJ2-1
cdr3_nt: TGTGCCACCACCAGTCAGCGCGGGAGCGGTGAGCAGTTCTTC
cdr3_aa: CATTSQRGSGEQFF

clone_size: few
v_call: TRBV2
d_call: NA
j_call: TRBJ1-2
cdr3_nt: TGTGCCAGCATCCCAAGCCAAGGAGCGGCCTATGGCTACACCTTC
cdr3_aa: CASIPSQGAAYGYTF

clone_size: NA
v_call: TRBV6-2/TRBV6-3
d_call: TRBD1
j_call: TRBJ1-1
cdr3_nt: TGTGCCAGCAGTTACAGACAGGGGGCCTGGGACACTGAAGCTTTCTTT
cdr3_aa: CASSYRQGAWDTEAFF

clone_size: NA
v_call: TRBV4-1
d_call: TRBD1
j_call: TRBJ1-4
cdr3_nt: TGCGCCAGCAGCCAAGGAGACAGGGCCCATAATGAAAAACTGTTTTTT
cdr3_aa: CASSQGDRAHNEKLFF

clone_size: NA
v_call: TRBV7-8
d_call: NA
j_call: TRBJ1-1
cdr3_nt: TGTGCCAGCAGCTTAGGATCACAGACTACAAACACTGAAGCTTTCTTT
cdr3_aa: CASSLGSQTTNTEAFF

clone_size: few
v_call: TRBV5-1
d_call: TRBD1
j_call: TRBJ1-1
cdr3_nt: TGCGCCAGCAGGTCGCAGGGGGAAGTGAACACTGAAGCTTTCTTT
cdr3_aa: CASRSQGEVNTEAFF

clone_size: NA
v_call: TRBV12-3/TRBV12-4
d_call: TRBD2
j_call: TRBJ2-2
cdr3_nt: TGTGCCAGCAGAAGAGAGCCGGGACTAGGTCACACCGGGGAGCTGTTTTTT
cdr3_aa: CASRREPGLGHTGELFF

clone_size: NA
v_call: TRBV7-9
d_call: TRBD2
j_call: TRBJ2-3
cdr3_nt: TGTGCCAGCAGCTCCGACGGGGGGGGGCTCGGAGATACGCAGTATTTT
cdr3_aa: CASSSDGGGLGDTQYF

clone_size: NA
v_call: TRBV4-1
d_call: NA
j_call: TRBJ1-3
cdr3_nt: TGCGCCAGCAGCCAAGATTCCGCGGAGAGCTCTGGAAACACCATATATTTT
cdr3_aa: CASSQDSAESSGNTIYF

clone_size: NA
v_call: TRBV12-3/TRBV12-4
d_call: TRBD1
j_call: TRBJ2-5
cdr3_nt: TGTGCCAGCAGGGGAGCAGGGGGTGGGGAGACCCAGTACTTC
cdr3_aa: CASRGAGGGETQYF

clone_size: few
v_call: TRBV11-2
d_call: NA
j_call: TRBJ2-7
cdr3_nt: TGTGCCAGCAGCTTAGCGGGGAGCGACGAGCAGTACTTC
cdr3_aa: CASSLAGSDEQYF

clone_size: few
v_call: TRBV7-9
d_call: TRBD2
j_call: TRBJ2-1
cdr3_nt: TGTGCCAGCACGACATTAGCGGGAGTAGCCCCCTACAATGAGCAGTTCTTC
cdr3_aa: CASTTLAGVAPYNEQFF

clone_size: NA
v_call: TRBV6-1
d_call: NA
j_call: TRBJ2-7
cdr3_nt: TGTGCCAGCAGTAGGCAGGGTAGGCTCTACGAGCAGTACTTC
cdr3_aa: CASSRQGRLYEQYF

clone_size: many
v_call: TRBV15
d_call: NA
j_call: TRBJ1-6
cdr3_nt: TGTGCCACCAGACAGACCGGTGAGGGTTCACCCCTCCACTTT
cdr3_aa: CATRQTGEGSPLHF

clone_size: NA
v_call: TRBV20-1
d_call: TRBD2
j_call: TRBJ2-5
cdr3_nt: TGCAGTGCTAGAGATCTGGCGGGAGCATTCCAAGAGACCCAGTACTTC
cdr3_aa: CSARDLAGAFQETQYF